Presented here are 22 T cell receptor beta chains from one specimen sequenced in a study of blood T cell repertoires in COVID-19. Clones were read by immunoSEQ multiplex PCR, and TCRdb kept only the in-frame ones, dropping some. The repertoire holds approximately 330,000 clones, with about 91% as singletons. Material: peripheral blood. Receptor source: a young man with COVID-19, enrolled during active disease.

The chain recombines TRBV7-3 with TRBJ1-3; D is unclear. Germline-derived CDR1 and CDR2 are SGHTA and FQGTGA. V lost 6 bases to trimming and J lost 0 bases, with 6 bases between them. This CDR3 is 13 amino acids long. This CDR3 is CASSSGSGNTIYF. CDR3 sequence (DNA): TGTGCCAGCAGTTCAGGCTCTGGAAACACCATATATTTT.

This clone has only one observation. The rearrangement joins TRBV5-4 to TRBJ2-2; 7 nucleotides align to TRBD1. Germline CDR1 is SGHNT and CDR2 is YYREEE (reference sequence). Trimming removed 3 bases from V and 0 bases from J; junction bases left unmatched: 2. This CDR3 has 15 amino acids. The CDR3 sequence: CASSSTGPNTGELFF. CDR3 bases: TGTGCCAGCAGCTCGACAGGGCCGAACACCGGGGAGCTGTTTTTT.

V usage is TRBV6-2 or TRBV6-3 and J usage is TRBJ2-1, with 8 bases matching TRBD1. Germline loops: CDR1 MNHEY, CDR2 SVGEGT. V lost 5 bases to trimming and J lost 11 bases; unmatched junction nucleotides: 11. This CDR3 spans 14 amino acids. This CDR3 is CASSHTPGGGQQFF. CDR3 bases: TGTGCCAGCAGTCATACGCCAGGGGGCGGCCAGCAGTTCTTC.

This sequence joins TRBV7-8 and TRBJ2-1; tentative D call: TRBD2 (5 bases). The CDR3 is 14 residues long. Germline-derived CDR1 and CDR2 are SGHVS and FQNEAQ. V lost 1 base and J 6 bases, leaving 10 bases between the germline ends. The CDR3 here is CASSLVIASNEQFF. The CDR3 region has the DNA TGTGCCAGCAGCTTAGTGATAGCGAGCAATGAGCAGTTCTTC. The variable domain in full, with the rest retrieved from reference TRBV7-8 and TRBJ2-1, is GAGVSQSPRYKVAKRGQDVALRCDPISGHVSLFWYQQALGQGPEFLTYFQNEAQLDKSGLPSDRFFAERPEGSVSTLKIQRTQQEDSAVYLCASSLVIASNEQFFGPGTRLTVL.

V and J are TRBV6-5 and TRBJ1-4, with D possibly TRBD1 on 5 matching bases. Per the germline V gene, CDR1 is MNHEY and CDR2 is SVGAGI. V gave up 4 bases and J gave up 8 bases, with 20 bases separating them. CDR3 length equals 16 residues. CDR3 sequence (DNA): TGTGCCAGCAGTTTTCGACCGGGACTCACGAGGGAAAAACTGTTTTTT. The encoded protein is CASSFRPGLTREKLFF.

This rearrangement joins TRBV5-1 to TRBJ2-7, with a weak D call TRBD1 (6 bases). The CDR3 is made up of 15 amino acids. V shed 1 base and J shed 2 bases, with 13 bases lying between them. CDR1 is SGHRS and CDR2 is YFSETQ in the germline V gene. The CDR3 spells CASSLSPTGTYEQYF. The CDR3 DNA reads as TGCGCCAGCAGCTTGAGTCCGACAGGCACCTACGAGCAGTACTTC.

The chain uses TRBV6-6 and TRBJ2-7; TRBD1 matches at 9 bases. V trimming: 0 bases; J trimming: 6 bases; junction bases outside the gene matches: 6. CDR3 size: 15 residues. Germline V CDR1 and CDR2: MNHNY, SVGAGI (reference sequence). The CDR3, as DNA: TGTGCCAGCAGTTACTCGGACAGGGGAGTAGGCGAGCAGTACTTC. This gives the protein CASSYSDRGVGEQYF.

V usage is TRBV7-2 and J usage is TRBJ2-1; TRBD2 matches 8 bases. After removal of 2 bases from V and 6 bases from J, the junction contained 9 bases not matched to a gene. This CDR3 is built from 16 residues. Germline CDR1 SGHTA, CDR2 FQGNSA. The CDR3 is CASSLWGGGLVNEQFF. CDR3 coding DNA: TGTGCCAGCAGCTTATGGGGCGGGGGGCTGGTCAATGAGCAGTTCTTC.

The chain links TRBV27 to TRBJ2-7; possible D gene TRBD2, 6 bases. Germline CDR1 reads MNHEY; CDR2 reads SMNVEV (reference sequence). CDR3 size: 14 residues. Trimming pared 0 bases from V and 12 bases from J, leaving 18 bases between. CDR3 DNA sequence: TGTGCCAGCAGTTTATCTGGGAGGAAGGGTGCGGGGTACTTC. As protein: CASSLSGRKGAGYF.

This clone appeared a single time. This chain connects TRBV6-2 or TRBV6-3 to TRBJ1-2; D gene unclear. Germline lookup yields CDR1 MNHEY and CDR2 SVGEGT. This CDR3 has 14 residues. Trimming removed 6 bases from V and 4 bases from J, with 15 bases in between. CDR3: CASSPGDGPYGYTF. CDR3 DNA sequence: TGTGCCAGCAGCCCCGGGGATGGACCCTATGGCTACACCTTC.

The chain is built from TRBV27 and TRBJ1-6; possibly TRBD1 for D (6 bases). The length of the CDR3 is 16 residues. The germline CDR1 and CDR2 sequences are MNHEY and SMNVEV (reference sequence). V was clipped by 6 bases and J by 6 bases, with 18 bases between them. The CDR3 region is CASRPSGNRANSPLHF. The CDR3, as DNA: TGTGCCAGCAGACCCTCGGGGAACAGGGCTAATTCACCCCTCCACTTT.

This chain connects TRBV4-2 to TRBJ1-5, with 7 bases matching TRBD1. This CDR3 has 16 amino acids. Germline trimming cut 1 base from V and 6 bases from J; bases unmatched to any gene: 9. Germline V gene lookup returns CDR1 LGHNA and CDR2 YNFKEQ. The CDR3 coding sequence is TGTGCCAGCAGCCAAGGACGGGAAGGGGGCGGTCAGCCCCAGCATTTT. This translates into CASSQGREGGGQPQHF.

The chain joins TRBV5-1 to TRBJ2-7, with a tentative D call TRBD2 (6 bases). From germline, CDR1 is SGHRS and CDR2 YFSETQ. The length of the CDR3 is 12 residues. The V end was cut by 4 bases, the J end by 6 bases, with 11 bases between. The CDR3 region is CASSSGTGEQYF. CDR3 nucleotide sequence: TGCGCCAGCAGCAGTGGGACTGGCGAGCAGTACTTC.

J is TRBJ1-1 and V is TRBV14, with 7 bases that match TRBD1. The germline gives CDR1 SGHDN, CDR2 FVKESK. V was clipped by 4 bases and J by 1 base; unmatched bases: 6. The CDR3 totals 15 residues. For the CDR3, the DNA is TGTGCCAGCAGCCGACTGGGACAGCCGAACACTGAAGCTTTCTTT. It encodes CASSRLGQPNTEAFF.

This rearrangement joins TRBV6-5 to TRBJ1-6; possible D gene TRBD1, 5 bases. This CDR3 has 15 residues. Per germline, CDR1 MNHEY and CDR2 SVGAGI. With 2 bases removed from V and 7 bases from J, the gap between germline ends came to 12 bases. The CDR3 protein is CASSYDRGRNSPLHF. The CDR3 DNA follows: TGTGCCAGCAGTTACGATCGGGGGAGGAATTCACCCCTCCACTTT.

The rearrangement uses TRBV19 and TRBJ2-1; D gene ambiguous. With 4 bases removed from V and 0 bases from J, the gap between germline ends came to 7 bases. CDR3 length: 14 amino acids. The V gene's germline CDR1 is LNHDA and CDR2 SQIVND (reference sequence). CDR3 coding DNA: TGTGCCAGTAGTACTTTCAGCTCCTACAATGAGCAGTTCTTC. Translating it yields CASSTFSSYNEQFF.

The V and J genes are TRBV10-3 and TRBJ2-3; 8 bases are shared with TRBD2. The CDR3 loop spans 16 amino acids. Germline CDR1 and CDR2: ENHRY and SYGVKD. The trim removed 2 bases at V and 4 bases at J, leaving 8 bases unmatched. The CDR3 is CAISEQGLDRPDTQYF. CDR3 in DNA: TGTGCCATCAGTGAGCAGGGACTAGATCGTCCAGATACGCAGTATTTT.

The rearrangement joins TRBV10-3 to TRBJ1-2; 8 positions agree with TRBD1. Germline V gene sequence: CDR1 ENHRY, CDR2 SYGVKD. J gave up 2 bases and V 5 bases, and 4 bases lay outside the gene matches. The CDR3 is 14 residues long. CDR3 sequence reads: CAISPGQANYGYTF. The DNA for the CDR3 is TGTGCCATCAGTCCGGGACAGGCCAACTATGGCTACACCTTC.

V and J are TRBV9 and TRBJ2-6, with a possible D match to TRBD1 (5 bases). CDR1 is SGDLS, CDR2 YYNGEE, per germline. CDR3 length: 15 amino acids. The V end was cut by 2 bases, the J end by 2 bases, with 8 bases between. The CDR3 sequence: CASSVLGAGANVLTF. The CDR3 coding sequence is TGTGCCAGCAGCGTTTTAGGGGCTGGGGCCAACGTCCTGACTTTC.

V usage is TRBV5-4 and J usage is TRBJ2-3, with 13 bases aligning to TRBD2. The germline V gene has CDR1 SGHNT and CDR2 YYREEE (reference sequence). J gave up 2 bases and V 2 bases, and 5 bases lay outside the gene matches. The CDR3 has 17 residues. Here the CDR3 reads CASSFRLAGGATDTQYF. The DNA for the CDR3 is TGTGCCAGCAGCTTCAGACTAGCGGGGGGAGCCACAGATACGCAGTATTTT.

V usage is TRBV28 and J usage is TRBJ2-1; TRBD1 is a possible D gene (6 bases). This CDR3 spans 15 amino acids. The V end lost 3 bases, the J end lost 4 bases, and 13 bases lay between the germline ends. In germline, CDR1 is MDHEN, CDR2 SYDVKM. CDR3 loop: CASSFQGILYNEQFF. The CDR3 DNA is TGTGCCAGCAGTTTCCAGGGGATCCTATACAATGAGCAGTTCTTC.

This chain joins TRBV7-2 and TRBJ2-5; 11 bases match TRBD2. The CDR3 is made up of 15 amino acids. Germline CDR1 SGHTA, CDR2 FQGNSA. The V segment lost 5 bases and the J segment 7 bases; nucleotides outside the gene matches: 9. CDR3 DNA sequence: TGTGCCAGCAGCATAACTAGCGGGAGCGGGGGGACCCAGTACTTC. Residues: CASSITSGSGGTQYF.